Presented here are 19 T cell receptor beta chains from one specimen sequenced in a study of blood T cells in healthy people across ages. Combining a sample-barcoded 5' primer with a J-beta primer mix, a second PCR ran for roughly 6 to 11 cycles. MiXCR, applied by TCRdb to the 5' RACE reads, yields one record per CDR3 protein. The table includes nearly 800,000 distinct CDR3 sequences, 25% detected once. These data were also filed under a second study, of T cells of mothers and their children.

The material sequenced was blood. All receptors come from a boy younger than 18 in good health.

This clonotype was observed a few times. Written as DNA, the CDR3 is TGCAGTGCTAGAAAGGGACAGGGAGAAAAACTGTTTTTT. It specifies CSARKGQGEKLFF. The chain combines TRBV20-1 with TRBJ1-4; the match to TRBD1 covers 9 bases. This CDR3 region has 13 residues. Trimming cost V 2 bases and J 8 bases; bases outside gene matches: 3. Germline V gene lookup returns CDR1 DFQATT and CDR2 SNEGSKA (reference sequence).

This clonotype appeared a few times. The gene calls are TRBV5-1 and TRBJ2-7; possible D gene TRBD1, 6 bases. This CDR3 region has 15 residues. Germline assignment: CDR1 SGHRS and CDR2 YFSETQ. Deletions cut 0 bases from V and 4 bases from J, with 14 bases between. The CDR3, as DNA: TGCGCCAGCAGCTTGGGAATCTTACAGGGTTACGAGCAGTACTTC. Its translation: CASSLGILQGYEQYF.

The genes are TRBV12-3 or TRBV12-4 and TRBJ1-5; D unresolved. Trimming stripped 5 bases from V and 5 bases from J, with 13 bases between. CDR3 size: 14 residues. The CDR3 region is CASSPAHRDQPQHF. CDR3 nucleotides: TGTGCCAGCAGTCCCGCCCATAGGGATCAGCCCCAGCATTTT.

There are a few counts of this clonotype. This sequence joins TRBV20-1 and TRBJ1-4; D gene ambiguous. The germline gives CDR1 DFQATT, CDR2 SNEGSKA (reference sequence). V lost 2 bases and J lost 8, with 15 bases in between. The CDR3 has 14 residues. The CDR3, as DNA: TGCAGTGCTAGAAAGGCGGGGTCCGGGGAAAAACTGTTTTTT. Its translation is CSARKAGSGEKLFF.

The chain is built from TRBV5-1 and TRBJ1-4; maybe TRBD1 (5 bases). Trimming removed 0 bases at V and 6 bases at J, with 18 bases between. The V gene's germline CDR1 is SGHRS and CDR2 YFSETQ. The CDR3 has 17 residues. CDR3 DNA: TGCGCCAGCAGCTTGGCCCTTTGGGGGATGGAAGATGAAAAACTGTTTTTT. Translated: CASSLALWGMEDEKLFF.

In this sample, this clonotype turned up a few times. CDR3 residues: CASSEADTGVGGYTF. The CDR3 region has the DNA TGTGCCAGCAGTGAAGCCGATACCGGGGTGGGTGGCTACACCTTC. This chain joins TRBV2 and TRBJ1-2; D remains ambiguous. Germline CDR1 is SNHLY and CDR2 is FYNNEI. This CDR3 contains 15 residues. The V end lost 0 bases, the J end lost 7 bases, and 15 bases lay between the germline ends.

The genes are TRBV28 and TRBJ2-5; 14 positions match TRBD2. The V segment lost 5 bases and the J segment 5 bases; nucleotides outside the gene matches: 7. The CDR3 has 16 residues. CDR1 and CDR2 from the germline V gene are MDHEN and SYDVKM. This chain's CDR3 is CASSPGLAGVEETQYF. The CDR3 nucleotides read TGTGCCAGCAGTCCGGGACTAGCGGGAGTTGAGGAGACCCAGTACTTC.

This sequence joins TRBV7-3 and TRBJ2-1, with TRBD2 matching over 9 bases. The V and J ends lost 4 bases and 4 bases, in that order; junction bases with no gene match: 8. There are 16 residues in the CDR3. Germline V gives CDR1 SGHTA, CDR2 FQGTGA. The CDR3 nucleotides read TGTGCCAGCAGCTCTCGAGCGGGGGGCCGGTACAATGAGCAGTTCTTC. Protein: CASSSRAGGRYNEQFF.

V usage is TRBV6-5 and J usage is TRBJ1-4; D possibly corresponds to TRBD1 (5 bases). CDR1 and CDR2 (germline): MNHEY, SVGAGI. The CDR3 length is 15 residues. Trimming took off 5 bases at V and 11 bases at J, with 21 bases between the two ends. CDR3 DNA: TGTGCCAGCAGTCGAACCGGACATTCCCCGAGGAAACTGTTTTTT. Translation: CASSRTGHSPRKLFF.

This clonotype occurred many times. The chain has TRBV5-1 and TRBJ2-6; D is perhaps TRBD2 (7 bases). V was clipped by 8 bases and J by 2 bases, with 17 bases between them. Germline CDR1 and CDR2: SGHRS and YFSETQ. The CDR3 length is 16 residues. CDR3 sequence reads: CASQPSGGAGANVLTF. The CDR3 coding sequence is TGCGCCAGTCAACCGTCGGGGGGCGCTGGGGCCAACGTCCTGACTTTC.

The chain employs TRBV5-6 and TRBJ1-2; no definite D call. The V end was cut by 4 bases, the J end by 5 bases, with 15 bases between. The CDR3 spans 14 residues. Germline CDR1 and CDR2: SGHDT and YYEEEE. DNA for the CDR3: TGTGCCAGCAGCCGTCGTTACTACGATTATGGCTACACCTTC. Protein: CASSRRYYDYGYTF.

The chain has TRBV3-1 and TRBJ1-5; 8 bases fit TRBD1. The CDR3 is 16 amino acids. In germline, CDR1 is LGHDT, CDR2 YNNKEL (reference sequence). V trimming: 1 base; J trimming: 1 base; junction bases outside the gene matches: 3. The CDR3 DNA is TGTGCCAGCAGCCAAGGTACAGGGGGGAGCAATCAGCCCCAGCATTTT. Protein product: CASSQGTGGSNQPQHF. The variable domain in full, completed from reference TRBV3-1 and TRBJ1-5, reads DTAVSQTPKYLVTQMGNDKSIKCEQNLGHDTMYWYKQDSKKFLKIMFSYNNKELIINETVPNRFSPKSPDKAHLNLHINSLELGDSAVYFCASSQGTGGSNQPQHFGDGTRLSIL.

This clonotype was detected a few times. V and J are TRBV2 and TRBJ2-2; perhaps TRBD1 as D (6 bases). CDR1 is SNHLY, CDR2 FYNNEI, per germline. This CDR3 comprises 15 residues. V lost 7 bases to trimming and J lost 0 bases, with 12 bases between them. CDR3 nucleotides: TGTGCCAGCAATACAGGGTTAGCGAACACCGGGGAGCTGTTTTTT. Protein sequence: CASNTGLANTGELFF.

The chain carries TRBV29-1 and TRBJ2-4; unclear D gene. V lost 3 bases and J lost 0, with 6 bases in between. This CDR3 has 13 amino acids. Germline V gene sequence: CDR1 SQVTM, CDR2 ANQGSEA. CDR3 nucleotide sequence: TGCAGCGTTGAGGTGGGAGCCAAAAACATTCAGTACTTC. Translation gives CSVEVGAKNIQYF. Combining the CDR3 with reference TRBV29-1 and TRBJ2-4 gives the whole variable domain SAVISQKPSRDICQRGTSLTIQCQVDSQVTMMFWYRQQPGQSLTLIATANQGSEATYESGFVIDKFPISRPNLTFSTLTVSNMSPEDSSIYLCSVEVGAKNIQYFGAGTRLSVL.

This clonotype showed up just a few times. The chain couples TRBV15 to TRBJ1-1; D is unresolved. Looked up from germline, CDR1 is LNHNV and CDR2 is YYDKDF (reference sequence). CDR3 length: 14 residues. The V end was cut by 0 bases, the J end by 5 bases, with 10 bases between. CDR3 amino acids: CATSRDLAQTEAFF. CDR3 DNA: TGTGCCACCAGCAGAGATCTGGCGCAGACTGAAGCTTTCTTT.

A few counts support this clonotype. J is TRBJ2-5 and V is TRBV7-9; no reliable D call. The assigned J gene may be wrong: the sequence end matches TRBJ2-7 better. The CDR3 sequence is 14 residues long. CDR1 is SEHNR and CDR2 is FQNEAQ in the germline V gene (reference sequence). The CDR3 nucleotides are TGTGCCAGCGAGAGGACGGATATTTCCTACGAGCAGTACTTC. Translating it yields CASERTDISYEQYF.

The CDR3 nucleotides read TGTGCCAGCAGTTACCCCTCCTATACAGGGGGGAACATTCAGTACTTC. It specifies CASSYPSYTGGNIQYF. The chain has TRBV6-7 and TRBJ2-4; TRBD1 aligns across 8 bases. TRBV6-7 is an ORF for which the function is uncertain. The CDR3 sequence is 16 residues long. V shed 2 bases and J 7 bases; nucleotides not matched to a gene: 10.

V and J are TRBV7-3 and TRBJ2-4, with D tentatively TRBD2 (6 bases). V shed 3 bases and J shed 6 bases, with 21 bases lying between them. This CDR3 is built from 17 residues. Germline CDR1 reads SGHTA; CDR2 reads FQGTGA. Here the CDR3 DNA reads TGTGCCAGCAGCTTGACCTCTAGCGCCGATACTCGAAACATTCAGTACTTC. Translated: CASSLTSSADTRNIQYF.

The genes are TRBV6-1 and TRBJ2-1; TRBD1 might be the D (6 bases). From germline, CDR1 is MNHNS and CDR2 SASEGT. The CDR3 length is 13 residues. Trimming took 8 bases from V and 3 from J, leaving 11 bases between them. For the CDR3, the DNA is TGTGCCAGCTTATTGGACAGCTACAATGAGCAGTTCTTC. Its translation: CASLLDSYNEQFF.